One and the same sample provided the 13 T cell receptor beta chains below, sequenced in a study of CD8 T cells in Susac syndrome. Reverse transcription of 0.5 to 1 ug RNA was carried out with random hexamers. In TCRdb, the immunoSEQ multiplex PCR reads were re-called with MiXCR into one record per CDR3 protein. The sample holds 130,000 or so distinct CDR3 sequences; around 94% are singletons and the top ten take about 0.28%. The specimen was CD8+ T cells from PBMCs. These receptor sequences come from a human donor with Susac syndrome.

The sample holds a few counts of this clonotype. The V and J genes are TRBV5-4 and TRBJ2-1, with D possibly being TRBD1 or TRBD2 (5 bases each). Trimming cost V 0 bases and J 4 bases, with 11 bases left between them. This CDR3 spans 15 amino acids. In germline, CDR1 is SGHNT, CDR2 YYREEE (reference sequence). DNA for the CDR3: TGTGCCAGCAGCTTGGGGGGGAACACATACAATGAGCAGTTCTTC. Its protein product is CASSLGGNTYNEQFF.

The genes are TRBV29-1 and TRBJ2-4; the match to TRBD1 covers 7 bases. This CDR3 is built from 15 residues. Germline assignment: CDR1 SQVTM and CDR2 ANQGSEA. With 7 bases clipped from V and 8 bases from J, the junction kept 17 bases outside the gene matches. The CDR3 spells CSATGTEMGMDIQYF. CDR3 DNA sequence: TGCAGCGCTACCGGGACAGAGATGGGAATGGACATTCAGTACTTC. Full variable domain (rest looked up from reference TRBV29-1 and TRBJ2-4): SAVISQKPSRDICQRGTSLTIQCQVDSQVTMMFWYRQQPGQSLTLIATANQGSEATYESGFVIDKFPISRPNLTFSTLTVSNMSPEDSSIYLCSATGTEMGMDIQYFGAGTRLSVL.

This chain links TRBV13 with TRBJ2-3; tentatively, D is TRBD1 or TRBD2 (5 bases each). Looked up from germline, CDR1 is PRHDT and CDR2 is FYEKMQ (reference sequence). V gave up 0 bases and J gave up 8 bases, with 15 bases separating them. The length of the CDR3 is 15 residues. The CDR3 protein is CASSLGRDEYGTQYF. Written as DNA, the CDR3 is TGTGCCAGCAGCTTAGGCCGGGACGAATACGGTACGCAGTATTTT.

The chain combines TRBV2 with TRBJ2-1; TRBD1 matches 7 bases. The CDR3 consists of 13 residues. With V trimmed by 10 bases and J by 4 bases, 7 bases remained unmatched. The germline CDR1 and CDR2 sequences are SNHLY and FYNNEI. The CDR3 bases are TGTGCCATCGCACAGGGGTTTTACAATGAGCAGTTCTTC. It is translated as CAIAQGFYNEQFF.

CDR3 DNA sequence: TGCAGCGTGGGGGTCCGGGACAGGGGCCCCTATGGCTACACCTTC. This translates into CSVGVRDRGPYGYTF. The V gene is TRBV29-1, the J gene TRBJ1-2; TRBD1 aligns across 10 bases. The CDR3 has 15 residues. CDR1 is SQVTM and CDR2 is ANQGSEA in the germline V gene. V shed 6 bases, J shed 4 bases, and the junction held 11 bases outside the gene matches.

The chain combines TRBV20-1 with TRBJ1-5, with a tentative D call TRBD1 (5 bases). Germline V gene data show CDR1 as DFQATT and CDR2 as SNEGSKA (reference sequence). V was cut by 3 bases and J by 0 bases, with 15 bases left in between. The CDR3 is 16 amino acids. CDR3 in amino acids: CSARGEGSYSNQPQHF. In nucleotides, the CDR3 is TGCAGTGCTAGGGGGGAGGGAAGTTATAGCAATCAGCCCCAGCATTTT.

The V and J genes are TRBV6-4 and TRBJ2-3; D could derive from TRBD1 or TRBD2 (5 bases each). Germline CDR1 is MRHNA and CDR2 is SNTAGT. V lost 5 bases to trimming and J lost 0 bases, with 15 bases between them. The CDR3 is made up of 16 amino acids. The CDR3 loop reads CASSSGFGASTDTQYF. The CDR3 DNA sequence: TGTGCCAGCAGTTCGGGGTTCGGGGCTAGCACAGATACGCAGTATTTT.

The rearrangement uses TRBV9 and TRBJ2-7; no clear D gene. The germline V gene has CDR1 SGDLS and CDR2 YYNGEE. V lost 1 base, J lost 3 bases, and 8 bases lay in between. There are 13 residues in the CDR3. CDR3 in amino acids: CASSVNDGYEQYF. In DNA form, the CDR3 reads TGTGCCAGCAGCGTAAACGACGGCTACGAGCAGTACTTC.

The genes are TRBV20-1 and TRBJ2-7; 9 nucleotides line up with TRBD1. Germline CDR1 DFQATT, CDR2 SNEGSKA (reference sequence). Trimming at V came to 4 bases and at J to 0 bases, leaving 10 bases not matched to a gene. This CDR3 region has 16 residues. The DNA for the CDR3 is TGCAGTGCTACCCTCCCCCGGGACAGGGTCTCCTACGAGCAGTACTTC. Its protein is CSATLPRDRVSYEQYF.

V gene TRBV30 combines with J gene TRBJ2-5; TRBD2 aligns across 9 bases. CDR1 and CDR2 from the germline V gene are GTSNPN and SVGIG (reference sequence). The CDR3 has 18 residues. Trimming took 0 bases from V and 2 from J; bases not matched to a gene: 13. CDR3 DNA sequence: TGTGCCTGGAGTGTACTTCGGGGCGCAGCGGGGGGTCAAGAGACCCAGTACTTC. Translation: CAWSVLRGAAGGQETQYF.

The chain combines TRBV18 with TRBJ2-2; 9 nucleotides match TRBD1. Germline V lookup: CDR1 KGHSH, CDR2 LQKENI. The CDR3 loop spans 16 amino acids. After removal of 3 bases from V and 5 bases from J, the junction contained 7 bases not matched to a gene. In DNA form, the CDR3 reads TGTGCCAGCTCACCTCTGACAGGGGGAGGAACCGGGGAGCTGTTTTTT. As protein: CASSPLTGGGTGELFF.

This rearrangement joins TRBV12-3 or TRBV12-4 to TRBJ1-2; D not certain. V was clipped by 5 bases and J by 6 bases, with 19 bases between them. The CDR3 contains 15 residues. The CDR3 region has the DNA TGTGCCAGCAGTCCCCCGCCGGGAGCTATAAATGGCTACACCTTC. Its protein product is CASSPPPGAINGYTF.

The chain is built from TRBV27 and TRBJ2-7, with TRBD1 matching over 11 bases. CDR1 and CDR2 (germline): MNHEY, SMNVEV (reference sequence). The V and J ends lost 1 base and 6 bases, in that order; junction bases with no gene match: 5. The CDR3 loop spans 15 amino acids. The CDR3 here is CASSLLGDRGSEQYF. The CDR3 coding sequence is TGTGCCAGCAGTTTATTAGGGGACAGGGGGTCCGAGCAGTACTTC.